The 29 T cell receptor beta chains below all came from one sample that was sequenced in a study of blood T cell repertoires in COVID-19 (dated by TCRdb to 2020 to 2022). The library came from the immunoSEQ multiplex PCR assay. What TCRdb holds here is the immuneACCESS table cut down to in-frame rearrangements. Part of the clones is not present; checked against another copy, under half of the missing clones reflect an unresolved V gene, and the others are unexplained. This sample comprises about 100,000 clones, roughly 90% of them detected only once. The leading ten clones occupy around 6.9% of the sample. Sequencing was done on a sample of peripheral blood. The receptors were gathered from a woman between 55 and 75 years old with acute or convalescent COVID-19.

This sequence joins TRBV28 and TRBJ1-4; 7 bases are a match to TRBD1. Germline lookup yields CDR1 MDHEN and CDR2 SYDVKM. V was clipped by 2 bases and J by 8 bases; unmatched bases: 5. This CDR3 spans 14 amino acids. The CDR3, as DNA: TGTGCCAGCAGTTTAGGGGGACAGCCGGAAAAACTGTTTTTT. It is translated as CASSLGGQPEKLFF.

V usage is TRBV7-9 and J usage is TRBJ2-4; a weak D match, TRBD2 (6 bases). Per germline, CDR1 SEHNR and CDR2 FQNEAQ (reference sequence). The length of the CDR3 is 15 residues. The V end lost 1 base, the J end lost 9 bases, and 16 bases lay between the germline ends. CDR3 coding DNA: TGTGCCAGCAGCTTAGACGGTGGAGGGGTCGCCATTCAGTACTTC. Translated: CASSLDGGGVAIQYF. Using reference TRBV7-9 and TRBJ2-4 for the parts outside the CDR3, the full variable domain is DTGVSQNPRHKITKRGQNVTFRCDPISEHNRLYWYRQTLGQGPEFLTYFQNEAQLEKSRLLSDRFSAERPKGSFSTLEIQRTEQGDSAMYLCASSLDGGGVAIQYFGAGTRLSVL.

J is TRBJ1-1 and V is TRBV5-1; D remains ambiguous. This CDR3 has 13 residues. The V end lost 3 bases, the J end lost 0 bases, and 6 bases lay between the germline ends. Germline CDR1 reads SGHRS; CDR2 reads YFSETQ. This CDR3 reads CASSSTLNTEAFF. CDR3 coding DNA: TGCGCCAGCAGCTCGACATTGAACACTGAAGCTTTCTTT. Full variable domain (rest looked up from reference TRBV5-1 and TRBJ1-1): KAGVTQTPRYLIKTRGQQVTLSCSPISGHRSVSWYQQTPGQGLQFLFEYFSETQRNKGNFPGRFSGRQFSNSRSEMNVSTLELGDSALYLCASSSTLNTEAFFGQGTRLTVV.

The chain joins TRBV2 to TRBJ2-1; 12 bases fit TRBD2. Germline trimming cut 8 bases from V and 8 bases from J; bases unmatched to any gene: 16. Germline CDR1 and CDR2: SNHLY and FYNNEI. The CDR3 consists of 17 residues. The CDR3 protein is CASEGESGLAGRDEQFF. The CDR3 DNA reads TGTGCCAGCGAGGGGGAGTCCGGACTAGCGGGAAGGGATGAGCAGTTCTTC.

The rearrangement links TRBV9 to TRBJ1-1, with D unclear. The CDR3 covers 13 residues. V gave up 0 bases and J gave up 7 bases, with 10 bases separating them. The germline V gene has CDR1 SGDLS and CDR2 YYNGEE. CDR3 region: CASSVATSGEAFF. The CDR3 nucleotides read TGTGCCAGCAGCGTAGCTACATCAGGTGAAGCTTTCTTT.

The genes are TRBV3-1 (or the pseudogene TRBV3-2) and TRBJ1-1; TRBD1 matches at 8 bases. This CDR3 is 15 amino acids long. Trimming removed 4 bases from V and 1 base from J; junction bases left unmatched: 5. Germline CDR1 reads LGHDT; CDR2 reads YNNKEL (reference sequence). CDR3 region: CASSLGQGGNTEAFF. The CDR3 nucleotides read TGTGCCAGCAGCCTCGGACAGGGAGGGAACACTGAAGCTTTCTTT.

In this sample, this clone turned up a few times. V is TRBV27 and J is TRBJ2-5; D may be TRBD2 (5 bases). V lost 4 bases and J lost 7, with 13 bases in between. Germline-derived CDR1 and CDR2 are MNHEY and SMNVEV (reference sequence). CDR3 size: 13 residues. The CDR3 spells CASSSTHGGTQYF. In DNA, the CDR3 is TGTGCCAGCAGTTCGACTCACGGAGGGACCCAGTACTTC.

V and J are TRBV6-2 or TRBV6-3 and TRBJ2-1; TRBD2 agrees at 8 bases. Germline V gives CDR1 MNHEY, CDR2 SVGEGT. V was clipped by 6 bases and J by 1 base; unmatched bases: 5. The CDR3 totals 15 residues. The CDR3 DNA reads TGTGCCAGCAGCTCGGGACTAGGGTCCTACAATGAGCAGTTCTTC. Its protein product is CASSSGLGSYNEQFF.

The gene calls are TRBV11-3 and TRBJ1-2; D might be TRBD1 (5 bases). The CDR3 consists of 14 residues. CDR1 is SGHNT and CDR2 is YENEEA in the germline V gene. V was clipped by 1 base and J by 8 bases, with 14 bases between them. The CDR3 protein is CASSLGAREHGYTF. Here the CDR3 DNA reads TGTGCCAGCAGCTTAGGGGCCAGGGAACACGGCTACACCTTC. The complete variable domain, with remaining parts taken from reference TRBV11-3 and TRBJ1-2, reads EAGVVQSPRYKIIEKKQPVAFWCNPISGHNTLYWYLQNLGQGPELLIRYENEEAVDDSQLPKDRFSAERLKGVDSTLKIQPAELGDSAVYLCASSLGAREHGYTFGSGTRLTVV.

As to this clone: Sequence at one end of the junction differs from germline and may be a read error. This sequence joins TRBV5-1 and TRBJ2-1; 8 bases line up with TRBD2. Germline lookup yields CDR1 SGHRS and CDR2 YFSETQ. The CDR3 loop spans 12 amino acids. This CDR3 reads CASSLAGTSFLF. The CDR3 DNA reads TGCGCCAGCAGCTTGGCGGGGACTAGTTTCCTCTTC.

The V gene is TRBV11-2, the J gene TRBJ2-7; 9 nucleotides agree with TRBD2. The CDR3 extends over 18 amino acids. CDR1 and CDR2 from the germline V gene are SGHAT and FQNNGV. With V trimmed by 5 bases and J by 4 bases, 18 bases remained unmatched. The CDR3 coding sequence is TGTGCCAGCAGCCTAGGGGTTTCGAGACTAGCGGTCGTTTACGAGCAGTACTTC. Translating gives CASSLGVSRLAVVYEQYF.

J is TRBJ1-1 and V is TRBV28, with D unresolved. The CDR3 has 12 amino acids. V lost 1 base, J lost 7 bases, and 7 bases lay in between. CDR1 is MDHEN and CDR2 is SYDVKM in the germline V gene. This chain's CDR3 is CASSLSPGEAFF. DNA for the CDR3: TGTGCCAGCAGTTTATCTCCGGGTGAAGCTTTCTTT. Using reference TRBV28 and TRBJ1-1 for the parts outside the CDR3, the full variable domain is DVKVTQSSRYLVKRTGEKVFLECVQDMDHENMFWYRQDPGLGLRLIYFSYDVKMKEKGDIPEGYSVSREKKERFSLILESASTNQTSMYLCASSLSPGEAFFGQGTRLTVV.

This sequence joins TRBV28 and TRBJ2-7; possibly TRBD1 for D (6 bases). This CDR3 region has 11 residues. Germline loops: CDR1 MDHEN, CDR2 SYDVKM. V was clipped by 7 bases and J by 7 bases, with 11 bases between them. This CDR3 reads CASTPGEEQYF. CDR3 nucleotides: TGTGCCAGCACCCCAGGGGAAGAGCAGTACTTC. The full variable domain, its missing parts supplied by reference TRBV28 and TRBJ2-7, is DVKVTQSSRYLVKRTGEKVFLECVQDMDHENMFWYRQDPGLGLRLIYFSYDVKMKEKGDIPEGYSVSREKKERFSLILESASTNQTSMYLCASTPGEEQYFGPGTRLTVT.

The chain recombines TRBV29-1 with TRBJ1-3, with D perhaps TRBD1 (5 bases). V lost 4 bases to trimming and J lost 4 bases, with 14 bases between them. Germline loops: CDR1 SQVTM, CDR2 ANQGSEA. CDR3 size: 14 residues. CDR3 sequence reads: CSVGMKGPGNTIYF. The CDR3, as DNA: TGCAGCGTTGGAATGAAGGGGCCGGGAAACACCATATATTTT.

The chain uses TRBV5-1 and TRBJ1-3; unclear D gene. Germline V lookup: CDR1 SGHRS, CDR2 YFSETQ. The length of the CDR3 is 13 residues. Trimming removed 2 bases from V and 3 bases from J, with 6 bases in between. This chain's CDR3 is CASSLPGGNTIYF. The DNA of the CDR3 is TGCGCCAGCAGCTTACCGGGTGGAAACACCATATATTTT.

This chain links TRBV3-1 (or the pseudogene TRBV3-2) with TRBJ1-2, with 10 bases lining up with TRBD1. From germline, CDR1 is LGHDT and CDR2 YNNKEL (reference sequence). V was clipped by 3 bases and J by 5 bases; unmatched bases: 6. This CDR3 spans 15 amino acids. The CDR3 bases are TGTGCCAGCAGCCAGACAGGGGGCAGTCAATATGGCTACACCTTC. Amino acids: CASSQTGGSQYGYTF.

Here the CDR3 DNA reads TGTGCCTGGAGTGGACGGGGAAACACCGGGGAGCTGTTTTTT. Translated: CAWSGRGNTGELFF. V gene TRBV30 combines with J gene TRBJ2-2, with a tentative D call TRBD2 (5 bases). This CDR3 has 14 residues. Trimming shortened V by 1 base and J by 2 bases, and 8 bases separated the two germline ends. Per the germline V gene, CDR1 is GTSNPN and CDR2 is SVGIG (reference sequence).

The chain links TRBV14 to TRBJ1-2, with D perhaps matching TRBD1 (5 bases). The germline gives CDR1 SGHDN, CDR2 FVKESK. Trimming pared 2 bases from V and 2 bases from J, leaving 12 bases between. The CDR3 has 15 residues. CDR3 protein: CASSQWQGWNYGYTF. The CDR3 nucleotides read TGTGCCAGCAGCCAATGGCAGGGTTGGAACTATGGCTACACCTTC.

The V gene is TRBV6-5, the J gene TRBJ1-6; TRBD1 is a possible D gene (6 bases). V lost 5 bases, J lost 13 bases, and 18 bases lay in between. CDR3 length: 14 amino acids. Germline V gene data show CDR1 as MNHEY and CDR2 as SVGAGI. Here the CDR3 reads CASSNGQKFVPLHF. The CDR3 DNA reads as TGTGCCAGCAGTAACGGACAGAAGTTCGTGCCCCTCCACTTT.

The chain employs TRBV19 and TRBJ2-1, with 9 bases lining up with TRBD1. V was clipped by 4 bases and J by 5 bases; unmatched bases: 6. The CDR3 covers 15 residues. Germline V gene lookup returns CDR1 LNHDA and CDR2 SQIVND (reference sequence). Written as DNA, the CDR3 is TGTGCCAGTAGTACCCTCGGACAGGGGAACAATGAGCAGTTCTTC. Its translation is CASSTLGQGNNEQFF.

V and J are TRBV2 and TRBJ2-5; D unresolved. V lost 1 base to trimming and J lost 4 bases, with 7 bases between them. The CDR3 consists of 13 residues. Germline V gives CDR1 SNHLY, CDR2 FYNNEI. The CDR3: CASSEGQRETQYF. Here the CDR3 DNA reads TGTGCCAGCAGTGAAGGACAAAGAGAGACCCAGTACTTC. Looking up the rest from reference TRBV2 and TRBJ2-5 gives the full variable domain: EPEVTQTPSHQVTQMGQEVILRCVPISNHLYFYWYRQILGQKVEFLVSFYNNEISEKSEIFDDQFSVERPDGSNFTLKIRSTKLEDSAMYFCASSEGQRETQYFGPGTRLLVL.

J is TRBJ2-1 and V is TRBV7-2; 8 bases line up with TRBD2. The germline CDR1 and CDR2 sequences are SGHTA and FQGNSA. The CDR3 runs 16 residues. Trimming took 7 bases from V and 2 from J; bases not matched to a gene: 10. CDR3 residues: CASTVIGREAYNEQFF. The CDR3 DNA reads as TGTGCCAGCACCGTAATCGGGCGGGAGGCCTACAATGAGCAGTTCTTC.

This clone has more than one count but fewer than ten. V usage is TRBV7-9 and J usage is TRBJ1-1; D perhaps matches TRBD1 (6 bases). Germline V gene data show CDR1 as SEHNR and CDR2 as FQNEAQ (reference sequence). The CDR3 contains 15 residues. Trimming left V 6 bases short and J 0 bases short, with 14 bases between. This chain's CDR3 is CASSHNRALNTEAFF. The CDR3, as DNA: TGTGCCAGCAGTCATAACAGGGCTTTGAACACTGAAGCTTTCTTT.

The rearrangement joins TRBV12-5 to TRBJ2-3, with 7 bases fitting TRBD2. The V gene's germline CDR1 is LGHNT and CDR2 FRNRAP. V gave up 4 bases and J gave up 5 bases; unmatched junction bases: 3. The CDR3 has 13 residues. The CDR3 bases are TGTGCTAGTGGTTCGATAGCGGGAGATACGCAGTATTTT. It translates to CASGSIAGDTQYF.

This clone appeared a single time. The chain joins TRBV19 to TRBJ1-4, with a weak D call TRBD1 (6 bases). Germline CDR1 reads LNHDA; CDR2 reads SQIVND (reference sequence). The germline V and J ends were trimmed by 6 bases and 0 bases, with 11 bases remaining between them. This CDR3 comprises 15 residues. The CDR3 nucleotides read TGTGCCAGTAGACGCCGACAGGCAACTAATGAAAAACTGTTTTTT. Protein sequence: CASRRRQATNEKLFF. Together with reference TRBV19 and TRBJ1-4, the CDR3 gives the full variable domain: DGGITQSPKYLFRKEGQNVTLSCEQNLNHDAMYWYRQDPGQGLRLIYYSQIVNDFQKGDIAEGYSVSREKKESFPLTVTSAQKNPTAFYLCASRRRQATNEKLFFGSGTQLSVL.

The chain recombines TRBV2 with TRBJ2-5; D is perhaps TRBD1 (5 bases). Deletions cut 7 bases from V and 4 bases from J, with 13 bases between. Germline V gives CDR1 SNHLY, CDR2 FYNNEI. The CDR3 spans 13 residues. The CDR3 nucleotides read TGTGCCAGCAAACCGGGTAGGGGAGAGACCCAGTACTTC. Protein product: CASKPGRGETQYF.

This clone was detected only a few times. V and J are TRBV5-1 and TRBJ2-1; 11 nucleotides agree with TRBD2. CDR3 size: 15 residues. CDR1 is SGHRS, CDR2 YFSETQ, per germline. The V segment lost 4 bases and the J segment 7 bases; nucleotides outside the gene matches: 7. As DNA, the CDR3 is TGCGCCAGCAGCGGGGGACTAGCGGTGGGAAATGAGCAGTTCTTC. Its protein product is CASSGGLAVGNEQFF.

V usage is TRBV2 and J usage is TRBJ2-1; TRBD2 is a possible D gene (6 bases). V was trimmed by 3 bases and J by 8 bases, leaving 8 bases between them. Germline-derived CDR1 and CDR2 are SNHLY and FYNNEI. The CDR3 extends over 12 amino acids. CDR3 DNA sequence: TGTGCCAGCAGTGAGGCTAGCGATGAGCAGTTCTTC. Protein product: CASSEASDEQFF.

This chain uses TRBV15 with TRBJ1-5, with TRBD1 as a possible D gene (5 bases). Deletions cut 5 bases from V and 0 bases from J, with 17 bases between. In germline, CDR1 is LNHNV, CDR2 YYDKDF (reference sequence). The length of the CDR3 is 17 residues. CDR3 protein: CATSSRMRQYSNQPQHF. CDR3 coding DNA: TGTGCCACCAGCTCAAGGATGAGACAGTATAGCAATCAGCCCCAGCATTTT.